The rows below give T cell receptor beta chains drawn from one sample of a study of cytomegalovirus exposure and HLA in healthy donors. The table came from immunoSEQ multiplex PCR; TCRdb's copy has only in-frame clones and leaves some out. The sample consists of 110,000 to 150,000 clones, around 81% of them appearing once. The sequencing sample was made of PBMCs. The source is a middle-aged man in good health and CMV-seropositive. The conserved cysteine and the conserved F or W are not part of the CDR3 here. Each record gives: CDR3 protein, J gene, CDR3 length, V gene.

CDR3: ASSGGRPGGLDYGYT; J: TRBJ1-2; length: 15; V: TRBV5-1
CDR3: ASSQYGQYQETQY; J: TRBJ2-5; length: 13; V: TRBV4-1
CDR3: AIRPGLAGGFGTDTQY; J: TRBJ2-3; length: 16; V: TRBV10-3
CDR3: ASSIGGHHEQY; J: TRBJ2-7; length: 11; V: TRBV19
CDR3: ASSFLGGTAEQY; J: TRBJ2-7; length: 12; V: TRBV27
CDR3: ASSPLSKLNTEAF; J: TRBJ1-1; length: 13; V: TRBV18
CDR3: ASTSGTGGPKQY; J: TRBJ2-7; length: 12; V: TRBV6-5
CDR3: ASSPRQGFYEQY; J: TRBJ2-7; length: 12; V: TRBV5-1
CDR3: ASSFGREYHTDTQY; J: TRBJ2-3; length: 14; V: TRBV5-6
CDR3: ASSRSTSGNTIY; J: TRBJ1-3; length: 12; V: TRBV11-1
CDR3: ASSQDRQGDSPLH; J: TRBJ1-6; length: 13; V: TRBV4-2
CDR3: ASSPQGVADTQY; J: TRBJ2-3; length: 12; V: TRBV5-1
CDR3: ASSLAGIGEKLF; J: TRBJ1-4; length: 12; V: TRBV27
CDR3: ASSSRGQGITNEKLF; J: TRBJ1-4; length: 15; V: TRBV28
CDR3: ASSPPRTGRTTNYGYT; J: TRBJ1-2; length: 16; V: TRBV2
CDR3: ASSPPDRAYEQY; J: TRBJ2-7; length: 12; V: TRBV18
CDR3: ASSLAGLAGGRY; J: TRBJ2-7; length: 12; V: TRBV7-8
CDR3: ASSVVPGATEAF; J: TRBJ1-1; length: 12; V: TRBV9
CDR3: ASIPTGGNYGYT; J: TRBJ1-2; length: 12; V: TRBV6-6
CDR3: ASRIRGNQPQH; J: TRBJ1-5; length: 11; V: TRBV19
CDR3: SAQEGGTDTQY; J: TRBJ2-3; length: 11; V: TRBV29-1
CDR3: ASSPTGLNGYT; J: TRBJ1-2; length: 11; V: TRBV4-1
CDR3: ASSFYGELF; J: TRBJ2-2; length: 9; V: TRBV27
CDR3: ASSPTGLLENEQY; J: TRBJ2-7; length: 13; V: TRBV6-6
CDR3: ASSPGLAGGRAYNEQF; J: TRBJ2-1; length: 16; V: TRBV4-1
CDR3: ASRSGTANEKLF; J: TRBJ1-4; length: 12; V: TRBV5-1
CDR3: SARAGATNEKLF; J: TRBJ1-4; length: 12; V: TRBV29-1
CDR3: SVEADKSYEQY; J: TRBJ2-7; length: 11; V: TRBV29-1
CDR3: SVESPGTDTQY; J: TRBJ2-3; length: 11; V: TRBV29-1